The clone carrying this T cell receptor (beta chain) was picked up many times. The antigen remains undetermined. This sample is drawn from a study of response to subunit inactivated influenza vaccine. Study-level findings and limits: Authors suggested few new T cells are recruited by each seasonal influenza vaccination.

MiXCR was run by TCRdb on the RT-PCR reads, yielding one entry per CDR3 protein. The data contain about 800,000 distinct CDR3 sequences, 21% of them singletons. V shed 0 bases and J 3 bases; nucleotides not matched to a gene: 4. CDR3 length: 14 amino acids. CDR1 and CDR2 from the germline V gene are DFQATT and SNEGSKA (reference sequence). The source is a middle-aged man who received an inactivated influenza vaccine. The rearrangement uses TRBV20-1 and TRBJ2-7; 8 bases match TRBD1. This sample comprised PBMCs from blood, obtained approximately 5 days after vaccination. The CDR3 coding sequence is TGCAGTGCTAGAGAGGGACAGGCCCACTACGAGCAGTACTTC. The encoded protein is CSAREGQAHYEQYF.